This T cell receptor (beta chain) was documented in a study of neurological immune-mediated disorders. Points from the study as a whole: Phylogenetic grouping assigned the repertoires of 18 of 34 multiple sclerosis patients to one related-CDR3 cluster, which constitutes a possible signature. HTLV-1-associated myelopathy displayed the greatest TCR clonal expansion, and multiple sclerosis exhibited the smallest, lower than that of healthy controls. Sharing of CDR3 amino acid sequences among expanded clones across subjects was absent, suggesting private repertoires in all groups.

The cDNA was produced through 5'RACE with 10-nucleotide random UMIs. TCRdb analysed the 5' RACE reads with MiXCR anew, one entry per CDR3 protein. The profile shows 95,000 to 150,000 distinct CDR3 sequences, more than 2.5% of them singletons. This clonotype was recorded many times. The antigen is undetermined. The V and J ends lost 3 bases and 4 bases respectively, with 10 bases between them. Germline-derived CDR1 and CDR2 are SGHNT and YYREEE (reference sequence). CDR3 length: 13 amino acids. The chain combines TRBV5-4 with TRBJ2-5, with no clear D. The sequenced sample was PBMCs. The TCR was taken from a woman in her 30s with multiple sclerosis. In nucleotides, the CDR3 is TGTGCCAGCAGCTACGAGACGAGAGAGACCCAGTACTTC. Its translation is CASSYETRETQYF.